Listed below are T cell receptor beta chains from one sample, sequenced in a study of T-cell reconstitution after alpha-beta-depleted transplantation in children. Each CDR3 protein is one row after TCRdb ran MiXCR on the PCR reads. The profile shows hundreds of thousands of distinct CDR3 sequences, about 17% of them singletons. The sequencing used PBMCs from the stem cell graft donor, collected from the stem cell graft. These receptors all stem from a human donor who donated a stem cell graft to a child with acute lymphoblastic leukemia. Both conserved end residues are part of each CDR3. D genes are given only for firm matches. Some rows have no size entry. The others give once, few or many, or a class for an expanded clone.

D	V	J	size	CDR3	DNA
TRBD2	TRBV27	TRBJ2-7	few	CASRSGTSLVDEQYF	TGTGCCAGCAGATCCGGGACTAGCTTAGTCGACGAGCAGTACTTC
.	TRBV29-1	TRBJ2-1	.	CSVEDLQGSYNEQFF	TGCAGCGTTGAAGATCTTCAGGGGTCCTACAATGAGCAGTTCTTC
.	TRBV15	TRBJ2-7	few	CATGKFFSATLDSYEQYF	TGTGCCACCGGCAAATTCTTTTCGGCGACACTGGACTCCTACGAGCAGTACTTC
.	TRBV6-5	TRBJ2-2	.	CASSYRGIVGELFF	TGTGCCAGCAGTTACCGAGGAATCGTCGGGGAGCTGTTTTTT
.	TRBV5-1	TRBJ2-1	few	CASSWGSIQDEQFF	TGCGCCAGCAGCTGGGGCAGTATCCAAGATGAGCAGTTCTTC
TRBD2	TRBV3-1	TRBJ2-1	.	CASSQVPSGGYNEQFF	TGTGCCAGCAGCCAAGTCCCTAGCGGAGGGTACAATGAGCAGTTCTTC
.	TRBV29-1	TRBJ2-7	.	CSVEPGLQGAYEQYF	TGCAGCGTTGAGCCGGGACTCCAGGGGGCCTACGAGCAGTACTTC
TRBD1	TRBV6-6	TRBJ2-7	few	CASSSDRSYEQYF	TGTGCCAGCAGTTCGGACAGGTCCTACGAGCAGTACTTC
TRBD2	TRBV6-6	TRBJ2-3	.	CAAAGGTDTQYF	TGTGCCGCTGCGGGGGGCACAGATACGCAGTATTTT
.	TRBV7-9	TRBJ2-2	few	CASSPSRSPNTGELFF	TGTGCCAGCAGCCCCTCGAGGTCGCCCAACACCGGGGAGCTGTTTTTT
TRBD2	TRBV7-9	TRBJ2-3	few	CASSLALAGARTDTQYF	TGTGCCAGCAGCTTAGCTCTAGCGGGTGCGCGAACAGATACGCAGTATTTT
TRBD2	TRBV5-1	TRBJ2-7	many	CASSTGEAGAYEQYF	TGCGCCAGCAGCACTGGCGAAGCGGGAGCCTACGAGCAGTACTTC
.	TRBV15	TRBJ1-3	few	CATSRDTWGAPSSGNTIYF	TGTGCCACCAGCAGAGATACCTGGGGGGCGCCTAGCTCTGGAAACACCATATATTTT
.	TRBV7-7	TRBJ2-5	.	CASSLGLEQETQYF	TGTGCCAGCAGCTTAGGGCTGGAACAAGAGACCCAGTACTTC
TRBD2	TRBV7-8	TRBJ2-7	.	CASNGLAGSYEQYF	TGTGCCAGCAACGGACTAGCGGGGTCCTACGAGCAGTACTTC
.	TRBV5-1	TRBJ2-1	.	CASRADNYNEQFF	TGCGCCAGCAGGGCGGACAATTACAATGAGCAGTTCTTC
TRBD2	TRBV20-1	TRBJ2-5	many	CSAHARGGVGGETQYF	TGCAGTGCTCATGCGCGGGGAGGGGTGGGGGGAGAGACCCAGTACTTC
.	TRBV24-1	TRBJ1-1	.	CATSDTALSRGSNTEAFF	TGTGCCACCAGTGACACCGCCCTTAGTCGGGGATCGAACACTGAAGCTTTCTTT
.	TRBV29-1	TRBJ2-2	.	CSVELDANTGELFF	TGCAGCGTTGAATTGGACGCGAACACCGGGGAGCTGTTTTTT
.	TRBV29-1	TRBJ1-1	few	CSSPGEGMNTEAFF	TGCAGCTCCCCCGGGGAGGGGATGAACACTGAAGCTTTCTTT
.	TRBV7-8	TRBJ2-1	few	CASSLVPLRDNEQFF	TGTGCCAGCAGCTTAGTTCCCCTTCGGGACAATGAGCAGTTCTTC
.	TRBV20-1	TRBJ1-1	few	CSARVYHEAFF	TGCAGTGCTAGGGTCTACCATGAAGCTTTCTTT
.	TRBV15	TRBJ1-3	few	CATSRERRVGTRSGNTIYF	TGTGCCACCAGCAGAGAAAGAAGGGTCGGGACCCGCTCTGGAAACACCATATATTTT